The rows below give T cell receptor beta chains drawn from one sample of a study of early T cells in non-severe SARS-CoV-2 infection. TCRdb re-derived calls from the 5' RACE reads in MiXCR, one entry per CDR3 protein. Among 45,000 to 75,000 distinct CDR3 sequences listed, 8% to 9.5% were seen once. Sequencing input: whole blood. These receptors came from an adult who was a healthcare worker with PCR-confirmed SARS-CoV-2 infection or an uninfected control (not recorded which). Both conserved end residues are part of each CDR3. Each record gives: D gene, V gene, J gene, clone size, CDR3 DNA, CDR3 protein. D genes are given only for firm matches. Clone size is given for some rows only: seen once, a few or many times, or a class if the clone is expanded.

.	TRBV5-1	TRBJ2-3	.	TGCGCCAGCAGCTTGGTCACAGATACGCAGTATTTT	CASSLVTDTQYF
.	TRBV28	TRBJ2-7	many	TGTGCCAGCAGTCCCCCGCATGGCTCCTACGAGCAGTACTTC	CASSPPHGSYEQYF
.	TRBV18	TRBJ1-1	many	TGTGCCAGCTCACCACGAGGACAGAACACTGAAGCTTTCTTT	CASSPRGQNTEAFF
TRBD2	TRBV6-5	TRBJ2-4	few	TGTGCCAGCAGTAGGGGACTAGCGGGAGTTGGTGCCAAAAACATTCAGTACTTC	CASSRGLAGVGAKNIQYF
TRBD1	TRBV28	TRBJ2-7	.	TGTGCCAGCAGTTCTCGGGGGACAGGGACGGCCTACGAGCAGTACTTC	CASSSRGTGTAYEQYF
.	TRBV4-3	TRBJ2-7	few	TGCGCCAGCAGCCAAGCGGGCAGGGTCCACGAGCAGTACTTC	CASSQAGRVHEQYF
TRBD1	TRBV3-1	TRBJ1-5	many	TGTGCCAGCAGCCAGGAGCAGGGACAGGTATTATCAGCCCAGCATTTT	CASSQEQGQVLSAQHF
TRBD1	TRBV30	TRBJ1-1	.	TGTGCCTGCCGGACAGGACTGAACACTGAAGCTTTCTTT	CACRTGLNTEAFF
TRBD2	TRBV6-5	TRBJ2-5	.	TGTGCCAGCAGACTAGCGGGAGGAAAGACCCAGTACTTC	CASRLAGGKTQYF
TRBD2	TRBV13	TRBJ2-1	many	TGTGCCAGCAGCTTTGGACTAGCGGGAGGGATGGTATACAATGAGCAGTTCTTC	CASSFGLAGGMVYNEQFF
.	TRBV24-1	TRBJ1-5	many	TGTGCCACCAGTGGCACAGGGAATCGGCCCCAGCATTTT	CATSGTGNRPQHF
TRBD2	TRBV20-1	TRBJ2-1	many	TGCAGTGCTAGAGGAGCCCGAAGGTGGAGCGGGAGGGATATAGATGAGCAGTTCTTC	CSARGARRWSGRDIDEQFF
TRBD1	TRBV12-3/TRBV12-4	TRBJ2-7	many	TGTGCCAGCAGTCACACCGGGACAGGGTCGACCTACGAGCAGTACTTC	CASSHTGTGSTYEQYF
TRBD2	TRBV9	TRBJ2-7	once	TGTGCCAGCAGCCCGATAGCGGGAGGGCCTCGCTACGAGCAGTACTTC	CASSPIAGGPRYEQYF
TRBD2	TRBV29-1	TRBJ2-3	.	TGCAGCGTTGAAGACGGGTTTAGCGGGAACACAGATACGCAGTATTTT	CSVEDGFSGNTDTQYF
.	TRBV28	TRBJ2-4	few	TGTGCCAGCAGTTCGCCCGGGCAGGAGGGAAACATTCAGTACTTC	CASSSPGQEGNIQYF
.	TRBV28	TRBJ2-5	.	TGTGCCATTTCACTTGCGGAGACCCAGTACTTC	CAISLAETQYF
TRBD2	TRBV4-1	TRBJ2-1	few	TGCGCCAGCAGCCCCAGCGGGAGTCCCTACAATGAGCAGTTCTTC	CASSPSGSPYNEQFF
TRBD2	TRBV28	TRBJ2-7	once	TGTGCCAGCAGTGCCGGGACTAATCCCTACGAGCAGTACTTC	CASSAGTNPYEQYF
.	TRBV11-2	TRBJ1-2	many	TGTGCCAGCAGCTTAGAGGGGCCCGATCACTATGGCTACACCTTC	CASSLEGPDHYGYTF
.	TRBV5-1	TRBJ2-3	few	TGCGCCAGCAAAGGGGAGAACGGGTATACGCAGTATTTT	CASKGENGYTQYF
TRBD1	TRBV29-1	TRBJ1-4	few	TGCAGCGTTCCCACAGGGGGCAACAATGAAAAACTGTTTTTT	CSVPTGGNNEKLFF
.	TRBV30	TRBJ2-2	.	TGTGCCTGGAGTGGGGCCGGGGAGCTGTTTTTT	CAWSGAGELFF
.	TRBV4-3	TRBJ2-5	many	TGCGCCACCGCGGACGGCCTCCAAGAGACCCAGTACTTC	CATADGLQETQYF
TRBD1	TRBV27	TRBJ2-7	many	TGTGCCAGCAGTTTAGCCAGGGGGCCCTCCTACGAGCAGTACTTC	CASSLARGPSYEQYF
TRBD1	TRBV6-4	TRBJ1-6	.	TGTGCCAGCAGTGACTCGGACAGGGGGCATAATTCACCCCTCCACTTT	CASSDSDRGHNSPLHF
.	TRBV5-1	TRBJ2-2	.	TGCGCCAGCAGCTTGGCAGTTTCCGGGGAGCTGTTTTTT	CASSLAVSGELFF
TRBD2	TRBV12-3/TRBV12-4	TRBJ2-1	many	TGTGCCAGCAGTAAAGCGGGAGTCTCCTACAATGAGCAGTTCTTC	CASSKAGVSYNEQFF
TRBD2	TRBV12-3/TRBV12-4	TRBJ2-1	many	TGTGCCAGCAGCCCCGGGACTAGCGGGAGAAGAGATAGAAATGAGCAGTTCTTC	CASSPGTSGRRDRNEQFF
.	TRBV30	TRBJ1-1	few	TGTGCCTGGAGTGGCCCTTACACTGAAGCTTTCTTT	CAWSGPYTEAFF
TRBD1	TRBV6-2/TRBV6-3	TRBJ2-7	.	TGTGCCAGCAGTTACTCTCGGACAGGGGGCATCTACGAGCAGTACTTC	CASSYSRTGGIYEQYF
.	TRBV27	TRBJ1-1	.	TGTGCCAGCAGTTTATCGGGTGGAGGTGTAGGCTCGCTAAGGGAAAGGACTTTCTTT	CASSLSGGGVGSLRERTFF
TRBD2	TRBV27	TRBJ2-7	.	TGTGCCAGCAGTCAGACTAGCGGGGGGAGGGAGCAGTACTTC	CASSQTSGGREQYF
.	TRBV7-9	TRBJ1-5	few	TGTGCCAGCAGCTTATGGAACGGGGCGGAAAATCAGCCCCAGCATTTT	CASSLWNGAENQPQHF
.	TRBV7-2	TRBJ1-2	.	TGTGCCAGCAGCCAGGGGCAGACTTTAGGTGGCTACACCTTC	CASSQGQTLGGYTF
.	TRBV12-3/TRBV12-4	TRBJ1-6	once	TGTGCCAGCAGTTTCAGGCAGAGTGTTAATTCACCCCTCCACTTT	CASSFRQSVNSPLHF
.	TRBV5-1	TRBJ1-5	many	TGCGCCAGCAGCTTGATGGGGTCGGGACAGCCCCAGCATTTT	CASSLMGSGQPQHF
.	TRBV28	TRBJ2-3	few	TGTGCCACCCTGAACTATAGCACAGATACGCAGTATTTT	CATLNYSTDTQYF
.	TRBV19	TRBJ1-4	few	TGTGCCAGTAGTCCTGGGACCGCACCTGAAAAACCGTTTTTT	CASSPGTAPEKPFF
TRBD2	TRBV5-5	TRBJ2-4	few	TGTGCCAGCAGCCTGGGACTAGCGGGATATCAGTACTTC	CASSLGLAGYQYF